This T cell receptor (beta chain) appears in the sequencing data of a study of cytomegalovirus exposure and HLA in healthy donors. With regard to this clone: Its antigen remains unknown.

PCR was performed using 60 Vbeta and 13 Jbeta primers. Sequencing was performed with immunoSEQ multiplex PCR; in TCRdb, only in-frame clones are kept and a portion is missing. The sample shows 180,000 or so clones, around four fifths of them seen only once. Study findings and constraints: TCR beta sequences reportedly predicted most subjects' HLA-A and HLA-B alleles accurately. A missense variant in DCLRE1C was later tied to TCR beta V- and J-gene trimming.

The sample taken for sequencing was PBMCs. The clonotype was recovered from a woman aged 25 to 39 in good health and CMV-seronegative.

The CDR3 is CAIPNLNTEAFF. DNA for the CDR3: TGTGCCATCCCGAACTTGAACACTGAAGCTTTCTTT. The rearrangement joins TRBV2 to TRBJ1-1; D ambiguous. The V gene lost 10 bases and the J gene lost 0 bases, with 9 bases spanning the gap. The germline gives CDR1 SNHLY, CDR2 FYNNEI. CDR3 length equals 12 residues.